Sequencing of this T cell receptor beta chain was carried out in a study of blood T cell repertoires in COVID-19. Looking at the study overall: Sample material is recorded as cDNA or gDNA derived from T cells, B-cell-depleted T cells, or PBMCs.

The count of this clone is one. Methods used by the authors: It was from reference gene primer amplification that nucleated cell counts were estimated. This table comes from immunoSEQ multiplex PCR, and its TCRdb copy is limited to in-frame clones, with some not included. V, J and clone size are taken as reported in that table, and D and trimming were inferred from the DNA itself. The sample holds 150,000 to 200,000 clones; around 79% are singletons and the top ten take 26%. J was trimmed by 4 bases and V by 0 bases; bases with no gene match: 2. Germline V gene data show CDR1 as SGHNT and CDR2 as YYREEE (reference sequence). The CDR3 loop spans 14 amino acids.

The V and J genes are TRBV5-4 and TRBJ1-2; TRBD1 matches 8 bases. The clonotype comes from a woman between 70 and 85 years old with acute or convalescent COVID-19. Input material: peripheral blood. The CDR3 is CASSLGDRFYGYTF. Here the CDR3 DNA reads TGTGCCAGCAGCTTGGGGGACAGGTTCTATGGCTACACCTTC.